This entry features one TCR beta chain sequence. The sample is drawn from a study of response to subunit inactivated influenza vaccine. TCRdb passed the RT-PCR reads through MiXCR, listing each CDR3 protein once. This sample has approximately 250,000 distinct CDR3 sequences, with more than 10% found just once. This TCR was sampled from a middle-aged man who received an inactivated influenza vaccine. The sample consisted of non-naive T cells sorted from PBMCs, taken 14 to 15 days before vaccination.

This chain's CDR3 is CASSSITNTGELFF. The CDR3 DNA follows: TGCGCCAGCAGCTCTATCACGAACACCGGGGAGCTGTTTTTT. The gene calls are TRBV5-1 and TRBJ2-2; no definite D call. The CDR3 runs to 14 residues. V lost 3 bases and J lost 0, with 6 bases in between. CDR1 is SGHRS, CDR2 YFSETQ, per germline. The complete variable domain, with remaining parts taken from reference TRBV5-1 and TRBJ2-2, reads KAGVTQTPRYLIKTRGQQVTLSCSPISGHRSVSWYQQTPGQGLQFLFEYFSETQRNKGNFPGRFSGRQFSNSRSEMNVSTLELGDSALYLCASSSITNTGELFFGEGSRLTVL.